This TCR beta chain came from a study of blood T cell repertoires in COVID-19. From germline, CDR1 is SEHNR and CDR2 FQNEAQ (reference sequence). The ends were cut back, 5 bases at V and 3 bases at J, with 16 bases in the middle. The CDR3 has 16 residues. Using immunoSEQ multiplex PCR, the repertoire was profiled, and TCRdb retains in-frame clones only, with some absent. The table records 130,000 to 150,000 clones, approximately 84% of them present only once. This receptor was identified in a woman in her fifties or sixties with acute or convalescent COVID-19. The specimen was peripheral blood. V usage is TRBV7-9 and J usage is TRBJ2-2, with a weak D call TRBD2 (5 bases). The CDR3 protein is CASSPPLARYTGELFF. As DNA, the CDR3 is TGTGCCAGCAGCCCCCCCTTAGCGAGGTACACCGGGGAGCTGTTTTTT.